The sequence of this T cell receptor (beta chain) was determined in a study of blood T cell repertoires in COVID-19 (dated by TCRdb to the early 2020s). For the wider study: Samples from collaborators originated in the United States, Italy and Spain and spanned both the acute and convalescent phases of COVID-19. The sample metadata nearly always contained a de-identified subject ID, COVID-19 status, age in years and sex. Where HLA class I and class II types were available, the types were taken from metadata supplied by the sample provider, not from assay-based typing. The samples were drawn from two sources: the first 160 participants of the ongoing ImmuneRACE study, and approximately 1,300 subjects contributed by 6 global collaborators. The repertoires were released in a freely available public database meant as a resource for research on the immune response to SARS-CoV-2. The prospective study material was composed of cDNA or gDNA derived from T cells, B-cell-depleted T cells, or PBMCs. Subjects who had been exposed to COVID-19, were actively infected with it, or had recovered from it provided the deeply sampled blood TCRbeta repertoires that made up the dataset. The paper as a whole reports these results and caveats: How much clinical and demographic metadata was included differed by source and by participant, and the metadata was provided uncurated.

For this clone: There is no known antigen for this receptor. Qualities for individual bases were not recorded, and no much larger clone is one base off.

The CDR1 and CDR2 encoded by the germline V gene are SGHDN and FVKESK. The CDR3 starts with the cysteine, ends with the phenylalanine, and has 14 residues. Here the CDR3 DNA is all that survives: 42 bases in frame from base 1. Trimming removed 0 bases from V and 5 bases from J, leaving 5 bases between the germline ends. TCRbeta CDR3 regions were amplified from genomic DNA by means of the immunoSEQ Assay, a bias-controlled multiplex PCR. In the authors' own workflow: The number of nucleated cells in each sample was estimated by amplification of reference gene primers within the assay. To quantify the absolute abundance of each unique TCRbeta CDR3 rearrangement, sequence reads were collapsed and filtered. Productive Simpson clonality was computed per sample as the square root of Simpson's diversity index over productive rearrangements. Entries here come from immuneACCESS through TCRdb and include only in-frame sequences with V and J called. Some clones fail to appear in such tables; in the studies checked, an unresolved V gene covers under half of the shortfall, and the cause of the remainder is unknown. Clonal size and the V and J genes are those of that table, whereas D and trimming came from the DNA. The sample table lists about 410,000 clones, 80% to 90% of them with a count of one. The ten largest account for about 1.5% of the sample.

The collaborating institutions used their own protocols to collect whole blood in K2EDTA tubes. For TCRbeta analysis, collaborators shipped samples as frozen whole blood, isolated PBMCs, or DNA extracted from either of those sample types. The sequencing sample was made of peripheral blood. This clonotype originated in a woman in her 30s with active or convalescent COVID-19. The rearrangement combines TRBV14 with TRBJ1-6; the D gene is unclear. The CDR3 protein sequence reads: CASSQDLNNSPLHF. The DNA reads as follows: TGTGCCAGCAGCCAAGATCTAAATAATTCACCCCTCCACTTT. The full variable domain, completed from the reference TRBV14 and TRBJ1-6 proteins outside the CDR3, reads EAGVTQFPSHSVIEKGQTVTLRCDPISGHDNLYWYRRVMGKEIKFLLHFVKESKQDESGMPNNRFLAERTGGTYSTLKVQPAELEDSGVYFCASSQDLNNSPLHFGNGTRLTVT.